Below, 26 T cell receptor beta chains from the same sample are listed, as sequenced in a study of T cell responses to AZD1222 COVID-19 vaccine. This table comes from immunoSEQ multiplex PCR, and its TCRdb copy is limited to in-frame clones, with some not included. The sample holds approximately 90,000 clones, roughly 90% seen once. Specimen: peripheral blood, collected on day 0 of AZD1222 vaccination. The origin of the receptors is an adult in good health.

V usage is TRBV6-5 and J usage is TRBJ1-2; D is perhaps TRBD1 (5 bases). V lost 7 bases and J 4 bases, leaving 7 bases between the germline ends. CDR1 and CDR2 from the germline V gene are MNHEY and SVGAGI. The CDR3 consists of 11 residues. The CDR3 sequence is CASMGTYGYTF. CDR3 in DNA: TGTGCCAGCATGGGGACCTATGGCTACACCTTC.

The chain carries TRBV7-9 and TRBJ2-7, with TRBD2 identical over 14 bases. The CDR3 spans 16 residues. The germline V gene has CDR1 SEHNR and CDR2 FQNEAQ (reference sequence). The J segment lost 11 bases and the V segment lost 5 bases, leaving 14 bases of the junction unmatched. CDR3 DNA sequence: TGTGCCAGCAGCCGACTAGCGGGAGGGTTTATGAACTTTGAGTACTTC. As protein: CASSRLAGGFMNFEYF. Full variable domain (missing parts from reference TRBV7-9 and TRBJ2-7): DTGVSQNPRHKITKRGQNVTFRCDPISEHNRLYWYRQTLGQGPEFLTYFQNEAQLEKSRLLSDRFSAERPKGSFSTLEIQRTEQGDSAMYLCASSRLAGGFMNFEYFGPGTRLTVT.

The chain carries TRBV6-1 and TRBJ1-5; a possible D gene is TRBD1 (6 bases). CDR3 size: 15 residues. Trimming removed 3 bases from V and 6 bases from J, with 15 bases in between. Germline CDR1 reads MNHNS; CDR2 reads SASEGT. In DNA form, the CDR3 reads TGTGCCAGCAGTGACCTTGAGGGGGAGGTTCAGCCCCAGCATTTT. Its translation: CASSDLEGEVQPQHF.

The genes are TRBV3-1 (or the pseudogene TRBV3-2) and TRBJ1-2; D is perhaps TRBD1 (6 bases). V was trimmed by 6 bases and J by 8 bases, leaving 13 bases between them. CDR3 length: 12 residues. Germline V gene lookup returns CDR1 LGHDT and CDR2 YNNKEL (reference sequence). This CDR3 is CASSTGSRGYTF. As DNA, the CDR3 is TGTGCCAGCAGTACAGGGAGTAGGGGCTACACCTTC.

V and J are TRBV5-1 and TRBJ2-2; possibly TRBD1 for D (5 bases). The CDR3 consists of 17 residues. V gave up 4 bases and J gave up 1 base, with 17 bases separating them. Germline V gives CDR1 SGHRS, CDR2 YFSETQ. The CDR3 DNA follows: TGCGCCAGCAGCCCGAAAGACAGATTTTTGAACACCGGGGAGCTGTTTTTT. This codes for CASSPKDRFLNTGELFF. Using reference TRBV5-1 and TRBJ2-2 for the parts outside the CDR3, the full variable domain is KAGVTQTPRYLIKTRGQQVTLSCSPISGHRSVSWYQQTPGQGLQFLFEYFSETQRNKGNFPGRFSGRQFSNSRSEMNVSTLELGDSALYLCASSPKDRFLNTGELFFGEGSRLTVL.

The rearrangement uses TRBV10-2 and TRBJ2-2; D is unresolved. The CDR3 spans 17 residues. The V gene's germline CDR1 is WSHSY and CDR2 SAAADI. The V gene lost 3 bases and the J gene lost 6 bases, with 20 bases spanning the gap. CDR3 in DNA: TGCGCCAGCAGTGACCCGATTGCCCAATCAGGATCCGGGGAGCTGTTTTTT. Its translation is CASSDPIAQSGSGELFF.

The chain links TRBV28 to TRBJ1-1, with 9 bases identical to TRBD1. CDR1 and CDR2 from the germline V gene are MDHEN and SYDVKM. V trimming: 7 bases; J trimming: 10 bases; junction bases outside the gene matches: 7. The CDR3 is 12 amino acids. The CDR3 region has the DNA TGTGCCAGCACCCGGGACAGGGAAAGAGCTTTCTTT. This sequence encodes CASTRDRERAFF.

This clone was seen a handful of times. The chain uses TRBV7-9 and TRBJ1-1, with D unresolved. Per germline, CDR1 SEHNR and CDR2 FQNEAQ (reference sequence). The CDR3 length is 16 residues. V lost 1 base, J lost 3 bases, and 15 bases lay in between. CDR3 region: CASSLGFGGRDTEAFF. For the CDR3, the DNA is TGTGCCAGCAGCTTAGGATTCGGAGGCCGGGACACTGAAGCTTTCTTT.

V is TRBV15 and J is TRBJ1-1, with unresolved D. Trimming took 0 bases from V and 1 from J, leaving 3 bases between them. Germline CDR1 LNHNV, CDR2 YYDKDF (reference sequence). The CDR3 spans 13 residues. The CDR3 here is CATSREKNTEAFF. For the CDR3, the DNA is TGTGCCACCAGCAGAGAGAAGAACACTGAAGCTTTCTTT.

This chain connects TRBV5-1 to TRBJ1-2, with 10 bases aligning to TRBD1. The trim removed 4 bases at V and 6 bases at J, leaving 9 bases unmatched. The length of the CDR3 is 15 residues. Germline CDR1 reads SGHRS; CDR2 reads YFSETQ. This CDR3 is CASSGLLTGGDGYTF. The CDR3 region has the DNA TGCGCCAGCAGCGGGCTGTTGACAGGGGGCGATGGCTACACCTTC.

V gene TRBV7-2 combines with J gene TRBJ2-2, with D hard to call. The ends were cut back, 1 base at V and 4 bases at J, with 7 bases in the middle. Per the germline V gene, CDR1 is SGHTA and CDR2 is FQGNSA. The CDR3 is 14 residues long. The CDR3 spells CASSLDGITGELFF. CDR3 nucleotide sequence: TGTGCCAGCAGCTTAGACGGAATCACCGGGGAGCTGTTTTTT.

This clone was found once. This rearrangement joins TRBV5-6 to TRBJ1-2; 10 bases match TRBD1. Germline assignment: CDR1 SGHDT and CDR2 YYEEEE. This CDR3 contains 12 residues. V was clipped by 3 bases and J by 11 bases; unmatched bases: 4. The CDR3 sequence is CASSWDRGGYTF. Here the CDR3 DNA reads TGTGCCAGCAGCTGGGACAGGGGCGGGTACACCTTC.

The rearrangement uses TRBV24-1 and TRBJ2-2; 8 bases align to TRBD1. J was trimmed by 7 bases and V by 12 bases; bases with no gene match: 9. The germline V gene has CDR1 KGHDR and CDR2 SFDVKD. This CDR3 comprises 13 residues. The CDR3 loop reads CASGQETSGELFF. The CDR3 coding sequence is TGTGCCTCGGGACAGGAGACGAGCGGGGAGCTGTTTTTT.

J is TRBJ1-1 and V is TRBV6-5; D gene unclear. Trimming pared 2 bases from V and 8 bases from J, leaving 15 bases between. The V gene's germline CDR1 is MNHEY and CDR2 SVGAGI. CDR3 length: 14 residues. The CDR3 protein is CASSYRAGGSEAFF. The CDR3, as DNA: TGTGCCAGCAGTTACAGAGCGGGCGGGTCGGAAGCTTTCTTT.

CDR3 residues: CASRKPGTAAYNEQFF. CDR3 in DNA: TGCGCCAGCAGAAAACCCGGGACAGCGGCCTACAATGAGCAGTTCTTC. This chain connects TRBV5-1 to TRBJ2-1; 7 bases agree with TRBD1. V gave up 5 bases and J gave up 2 bases; unmatched junction bases: 10. The CDR3 covers 16 residues. The germline V gene encodes CDR1 SGHRS and CDR2 YFSETQ. Combining the CDR3 with reference TRBV5-1 and TRBJ2-1 gives the whole variable domain KAGVTQTPRYLIKTRGQQVTLSCSPISGHRSVSWYQQTPGQGLQFLFEYFSETQRNKGNFPGRFSGRQFSNSRSEMNVSTLELGDSALYLCASRKPGTAAYNEQFFGPGTRLTVL.

This rearrangement joins TRBV3-1 (or the pseudogene TRBV3-2) to TRBJ1-2; D remains unclear. V lost 0 bases to trimming and J lost 5 bases, with 13 bases between them. This CDR3 has 15 amino acids. Germline CDR1 LGHDT, CDR2 YNNKEL (reference sequence). CDR3 nucleotides: TGTGCCAGCAGCCAAGATCTCGTCAGACCGTATGGCTACACCTTC. The encoded protein is CASSQDLVRPYGYTF.

The rearrangement joins TRBV7-9 to TRBJ2-3, with D tentatively TRBD2 (6 bases). CDR1 and CDR2 (germline): SEHNR, FQNEAQ (reference sequence). The CDR3 spans 15 residues. V was shortened by 4 bases and J by 2 bases, with 13 bases between the two germline ends. CDR3 DNA: TGTGCCAGCAGCTCCGACTGGGAGGACACAGATACGCAGTATTTT. Protein: CASSSDWEDTDTQYF.

V usage is TRBV27 and J usage is TRBJ2-1, with D perhaps TRBD1 or TRBD2 (5 bases each). The CDR3 extends over 16 amino acids. Germline values: CDR1 MNHEY, CDR2 SMNVEV (reference sequence). V was trimmed by 6 bases and J by 9 bases, leaving 24 bases between them. The DNA of the CDR3 is TGTGCCAGCAGCCCAGGGTGGGGAGCCCTCGGAGGTGAGCAGTTCTTC. The encoded protein is CASSPGWGALGGEQFF.

The chain carries TRBV7-9 and TRBJ2-3, with D hard to call. This CDR3 is 15 amino acids long. CDR1 and CDR2 from the germline V gene are SEHNR and FQNEAQ (reference sequence). The germline V and J ends were trimmed by 4 bases and 4 bases, with 15 bases remaining between them. The CDR3 is CASSSLAAGADTQYF. CDR3 DNA: TGTGCCAGCAGCTCCCTGGCCGCAGGCGCAGATACGCAGTATTTT. Filled out from reference TRBV7-9 and TRBJ2-3, the complete variable domain reads DTGVSQNPRHKITKRGQNVTFRCDPISEHNRLYWYRQTLGQGPEFLTYFQNEAQLEKSRLLSDRFSAERPKGSFSTLEIQRTEQGDSAMYLCASSSLAAGADTQYFGPGTRLTVL.

This clone was seen a single time. The chain has TRBV19 and TRBJ1-1, with 7 positions matching TRBD1. The V segment lost 6 bases and the J segment 0 bases; nucleotides outside the gene matches: 10. This CDR3 has 16 amino acids. CDR1 is LNHDA and CDR2 is SQIVND in the germline V gene (reference sequence). The CDR3: CASRRPAGGMNTEAFF. CDR3 nucleotide sequence: TGTGCCAGTAGGAGACCAGCAGGGGGTATGAACACTGAAGCTTTCTTT.

The CDR3 is CASSLAQEQYF. The CDR3 region has the DNA TGTGCCAGCAGTTTGGCGCAGGAGCAGTACTTC. The gene calls are TRBV28 and TRBJ2-7, with unresolved D. The CDR3 is 11 residues long. Germline-derived CDR1 and CDR2 are MDHEN and SYDVKM. V shed 3 bases and J shed 7 bases, with 7 bases lying between them. Based on the CDR3 plus reference TRBV28 and TRBJ2-7, the full variable domain is DVKVTQSSRYLVKRTGEKVFLECVQDMDHENMFWYRQDPGLGLRLIYFSYDVKMKEKGDIPEGYSVSREKKERFSLILESASTNQTSMYLCASSLAQEQYFGPGTRLTVT.

The chain combines TRBV5-6 with TRBJ1-1; the D gene is possibly TRBD1 (5 bases). V gave up 0 bases and J gave up 4 bases, with 7 bases separating them. CDR3 length equals 13 residues. Germline V gene sequence: CDR1 SGHDT, CDR2 YYEEEE. The DNA of the CDR3 is TGTGCCAGCAGCTTGGGAGGGGTCACTGAAGCTTTCTTT. Translating gives CASSLGGVTEAFF.

V usage is TRBV6-5 and J usage is TRBJ1-2; weak D call: TRBD1 (5 bases). The length of the CDR3 is 14 residues. Germline values: CDR1 MNHEY, CDR2 SVGAGI. Trimming stripped 5 bases from V and 0 bases from J, with 10 bases between. The CDR3 sequence: CASSPGITNYGYTF. In DNA form, the CDR3 reads TGTGCCAGCAGTCCAGGGATTACTAACTATGGCTACACCTTC.

This clone was picked up many times. This chain uses TRBV24-1 with TRBJ2-5; D is undetermined. Trimming removed 4 bases at V and 1 base at J, with 18 bases between. The CDR3 has 17 residues. From germline, CDR1 is KGHDR and CDR2 SFDVKD. The CDR3, as DNA: TGTGCCACCAGTGACCCTACGGCCGGAAGGCGCCAAGAGACCCAGTACTTC. Amino acids: CATSDPTAGRRQETQYF.

This clone has only a few counts. The chain links TRBV3-1 (or the pseudogene TRBV3-2) to TRBJ1-2; weak D call: TRBD1 (6 bases). The CDR3 has 13 residues. Germline V gene data show CDR1 as LGHDT and CDR2 as YNNKEL (reference sequence). V gave up 3 bases and J gave up 7 bases, with 12 bases separating them. The CDR3 region is CASSQTGGIGYTF. CDR3 nucleotide sequence: TGTGCCAGCAGCCAGACAGGCGGGATTGGCTACACCTTC.

The chain carries TRBV19 and TRBJ2-5, with D perhaps TRBD2 (6 bases). Trimming took 3 bases from V and 2 from J, leaving 10 bases between them. The length of the CDR3 is 14 residues. The germline V gene has CDR1 LNHDA and CDR2 SQIVND (reference sequence). CDR3 bases: TGTGCCAGTAGTATTGGGAGCGGGCAAGAGACCCAGTACTTC. The encoded protein is CASSIGSGQETQYF.